This T cell receptor beta chain was sequenced in a study of cytomegalovirus exposure and HLA in healthy donors. Study-wide background: The study placed 70% to 85% of its roughly 410 genotyped donors in the Caucasian-associated ancestry cluster.

Primers included in the PCR were 60 Vbeta and 13 Jbeta primers. Libraries were prepared by immunoSEQ multiplex PCR; TCRdb keeps only in-frame clonotypes and omits some of them. The data contain approximately 90,000 clones, 77% of them seen just once; the ten biggest clones take up 3.7%. Findings and limits, study-wide: Highly shared sequence variants in one cluster were likely a sequencing artifact. In an earlier analysis, in under 700 donors, most V segments appeared productive either ~90% or ~30% of the time.

The germline V gene has CDR1 SSHAT and CDR2 FNYEAQ (reference sequence). The CDR3 is made up of 14 amino acids. Regarding this clone: Its antigen is still unknown.

This TCR was sampled from a young man in good health and CMV-seronegative. The sample comprised PBMCs. V usage is TRBV7-7 and J usage is TRBJ2-5; D perhaps matches TRBD2 (6 bases). DNA of the CDR3: TGTGCTAGCGGACCGGGACTTTACCAAGAGACCCAGTACTTC. Its protein is CASGPGLYQETQYF.